This passage covers 23 T cell receptor beta chains from one sample sequenced in a study of chemoradiotherapy in HPV16-positive cancers. Assay: immunoSEQ multiplex PCR; the TCRdb copy retains only in-frame clones and omits some. The sample has about 6,900 clones, about three quarters seen once. Sample collection occurred from a patient who underwent chemoradiotherapy. These receptors were collected from a human donor with HPV-associated anogenital cancer.

The CDR3, as DNA: TGTGCCAGCAGTTTGGTGGGCAGGGGGCACTATGGCTACACCTTC. Translation gives CASSLVGRGHYGYTF. The rearrangement uses TRBV28 and TRBJ1-2, with 8 positions matching TRBD1. CDR1 and CDR2 (germline): MDHEN, SYDVKM. The CDR3 spans 15 residues. V lost 3 bases and J lost 3; bases outside the gene matches: 6.

This sequence joins TRBV6-1 and TRBJ2-7; D is undetermined. The CDR3 has 15 residues. The V gene's germline CDR1 is MNHNS and CDR2 SASEGT. V lost 7 bases and J lost 0, with 16 bases in between. The CDR3 sequence: CASMLNLLSSYEQYF. The CDR3 DNA reads TGTGCCAGCATGTTAAACCTATTAAGCTCCTACGAGCAGTACTTC.

The rearrangement links TRBV29-1 to TRBJ1-1; D uncertain. The CDR3 is 13 residues long. Germline V gene lookup returns CDR1 SQVTM and CDR2 ANQGSEA. Trimming stripped 6 bases from V and 3 bases from J, with 14 bases between. The CDR3 DNA follows: TGCAGCGTGAATAGTATGAGATACACTGAAGCTTTCTTT. Protein product: CSVNSMRYTEAFF.

The gene calls are TRBV18 and TRBJ1-1; D unclear. The germline V and J ends were trimmed by 0 bases and 4 bases, with 9 bases remaining between them. The CDR3 totals 14 residues. Germline CDR1 is KGHSH and CDR2 is LQKENI. The CDR3 bases are TGTGCCAGCTCACCACCGATCGAAGTCACTGAAGCTTTCTTT. Translated, it gives CASSPPIEVTEAFF.

This clone has more than one count but fewer than ten. This chain joins TRBV12-5 and TRBJ2-6; the match to TRBD1 covers 9 bases. The trim removed 2 bases at V and 1 base at J, leaving 6 bases unmatched. This CDR3 has 18 amino acids. CDR1 and CDR2 (germline): LGHNT, FRNRAP. CDR3 bases: TGTGCTAGTGGTTTGATCACAGGGGGCCTGTCTGGGGCCAACGTCCTGACTTTC. Its protein product is CASGLITGGLSGANVLTF. The full variable domain, completed using reference TRBV12-5 and TRBJ2-6, is DARVTQTPRHKVTEMGQEVTMRCQPILGHNTVFWYRQTMMQGLELLAYFRNRAPLDDSGMPKDRFSAEMPDATLATLKIQPSEPRDSAVYFCASGLITGGLSGANVLTFGAGSRLTVL.

The rearrangement joins TRBV7-9 to TRBJ1-1; no firm D call. The length of the CDR3 is 14 residues. V lost 4 bases, J lost 1 base, and 10 bases lay in between. Germline V gene sequence: CDR1 SEHNR, CDR2 FQNEAQ (reference sequence). The CDR3 is CASSSRASNTEAFF. For the CDR3, the DNA is TGTGCCAGCAGCTCCCGGGCCTCGAACACTGAAGCTTTCTTT.

The rearrangement joins TRBV6-1 to TRBJ1-3; TRBD1 might be the D (6 bases). The CDR3 is 15 residues long. CDR1 is MNHNS and CDR2 is SASEGT in the germline V gene. With 3 bases removed from V and 9 bases from J, the gap between germline ends came to 18 bases. CDR3 nucleotide sequence: TGTGCCAGCAGTGACACCGGGACACGAAGAGGCACCATATATTTT. Protein product: CASSDTGTRRGTIYF.

The rearrangement links TRBV6-1 to TRBJ2-7, with D tentatively TRBD2 (6 bases). The germline V gene encodes CDR1 MNHNS and CDR2 SASEGT. There are 16 residues in the CDR3. The V gene lost 4 bases and the J gene lost 3 bases, with 19 bases spanning the gap. The CDR3 reads CASSVGGIRAGYEQYF. CDR3 DNA: TGTGCCAGCAGTGTGGGGGGTATCAGGGCAGGCTACGAGCAGTACTTC.

The chain is built from TRBV19 and TRBJ1-2; 7 nucleotides agree with TRBD1. CDR1 is LNHDA and CDR2 is SQIVND in the germline V gene (reference sequence). Trimming took 1 base from V and 4 from J; bases not matched to a gene: 6. The CDR3 runs 15 residues. The CDR3, as DNA: TGTGCCAGTAGTATAGGACAGGGCGGCAGCTATGGCTACACCTTC. This gives the protein CASSIGQGGSYGYTF.

The V and J genes are TRBV30 and TRBJ2-3, with a weak D call TRBD2 (6 bases). V shed 4 bases and J shed 6 bases, with 17 bases lying between them. From germline, CDR1 is GTSNPN and CDR2 SVGIG (reference sequence). The CDR3 length is 14 residues. The CDR3 coding sequence is TGTGCCTGGACACCCCCACCGAGCGGGGATACGCAGTATTTT. It is translated as CAWTPPPSGDTQYF.

This clone appeared once. The CDR3: CSADRAEQYF. DNA for the CDR3: TGCAGTGCGGACAGGGCGGAGCAGTACTTC. The chain carries TRBV20-1 and TRBJ2-7; TRBD1 matches at 8 bases. CDR1 and CDR2 (germline): DFQATT, SNEGSKA (reference sequence). V trimming: 6 bases; J trimming: 7 bases; junction bases outside the gene matches: 2. CDR3 size: 10 residues.

This clone turned up a few times. The chain links TRBV5-4 to TRBJ1-2; 9 positions agree with TRBD1. The V segment lost 4 bases and the J segment 8 bases; nucleotides outside the gene matches: 6. This CDR3 has 13 residues. Germline CDR1 reads SGHNT; CDR2 reads YYREEE (reference sequence). Here the CDR3 reads CASSPQGARGYTF. CDR3 DNA sequence: TGTGCCAGCAGCCCACAGGGGGCGCGGGGCTACACCTTC.

V gene TRBV7-9 combines with J gene TRBJ1-2; weak D call: TRBD1 (5 bases). Germline CDR1 reads SEHNR; CDR2 reads FQNEAQ (reference sequence). This CDR3 comprises 17 residues. V lost 1 base and J 0 bases, leaving 15 bases between the germline ends. This CDR3 reads CASSLVTGSRANYGYTF. CDR3 bases: TGTGCCAGCAGCTTAGTCACAGGCTCCCGGGCTAACTATGGCTACACCTTC.

The rearrangement links TRBV4-1 to TRBJ1-4; 8 bases match TRBD1. Unmatched junction bases numbered 4, after V lost 4 bases and J lost 3 bases. Germline lookup yields CDR1 MGHRA and CDR2 YSYEKL. The CDR3 runs to 15 residues. CDR3 bases: TGCGCCAGCAGCCGCGGGACAGGAGCTAATGAAAAACTGTTTTTT. This encodes CASSRGTGANEKLFF.

This clone was seen a handful of times. The rearrangement joins TRBV7-8 to TRBJ2-1, with TRBD1 matching 7 bases. J lost 5 bases, V lost 3 bases, and 7 bases had no gene match. Per germline, CDR1 SGHVS and CDR2 FQNEAQ. The CDR3 is 15 amino acids. For the CDR3, the DNA is TGTGCCAGCAGCTTGTCGTTCGGGACAGACAATGAGCAGTTCTTC. It codes for CASSLSFGTDNEQFF.

The rearrangement links TRBV5-6 to TRBJ2-7, with no clear D. V was pared by 0 bases and J by 3 bases, with 16 bases between. This CDR3 has 16 residues. Germline V gene data show CDR1 as SGHDT and CDR2 as YYEEEE. CDR3: CASSLGSPNGLYEQYF. CDR3 DNA: TGTGCCAGCAGCTTGGGATCCCCCAACGGGCTCTACGAGCAGTACTTC.

This clone showed up just once. Here the CDR3 reads CASTRSGSQETQYF. The CDR3 region has the DNA TGTGCCAGCACACGTTCCGGGAGCCAAGAGACCCAGTACTTC. This chain links TRBV28 with TRBJ2-5; D is perhaps TRBD2 (6 bases). V shed 7 bases and J shed 1 base, with 13 bases lying between them. This CDR3 contains 14 residues. CDR1 is MDHEN, CDR2 SYDVKM, per germline.

The CDR3 sequence is CASSLGGTSYEQYF. In DNA, the CDR3 is TGTGCCAGCAGCTTAGGGGGGACAAGCTACGAGCAGTACTTC. This sequence joins TRBV7-9 and TRBJ2-7; D perhaps matches TRBD1 (6 bases). The CDR3 is 14 residues long. Germline V CDR1 and CDR2: SEHNR, FQNEAQ (reference sequence). Deletions cut 1 base from V and 3 bases from J, with 10 bases between. The whole variable domain, filled in from reference TRBV7-9 and TRBJ2-7, reads DTGVSQNPRHKITKRGQNVTFRCDPISEHNRLYWYRQTLGQGPEFLTYFQNEAQLEKSRLLSDRFSAERPKGSFSTLEIQRTEQGDSAMYLCASSLGGTSYEQYFGPGTRLTVT.

J is TRBJ2-5 and V is TRBV28; 8 bases fit TRBD1. The DNA end is a closer match to TRBJ2-7, so the J assignment may be wrong. The CDR3 contains 14 residues. The germline V gene encodes CDR1 MDHEN and CDR2 SYDVKM. CDR3 nucleotide sequence: TGTGCCAGCAGGCCCGGGACAGGAGCCTACGAGCAGTACTTC. It codes for CASRPGTGAYEQYF.

The V call is TRBV19, the J call TRBJ1-1, with D hard to call. The V end lost 3 bases, the J end lost 1 base, and 12 bases lay between the germline ends. There are 15 residues in the CDR3. Germline V gives CDR1 LNHDA, CDR2 SQIVND (reference sequence). The CDR3 DNA reads as TGTGCCAGTAGTATGAGCGCCCGGGGGAACACTGAAGCTTTCTTT. This translates into CASSMSARGNTEAFF.

The genes are TRBV2 and TRBJ1-2; D unclear. V was cut by 6 bases and J by 2 bases, with 10 bases left in between. Germline V CDR1 and CDR2: SNHLY, FYNNEI. This CDR3 region has 13 residues. The CDR3 region is CASSLRENYGYTF. The CDR3 DNA reads TGTGCCAGCAGCCTCCGGGAGAACTATGGCTACACCTTC.

The J gene is TRBJ2-7, the V gene TRBV5-5; tentative D call: TRBD1 (5 bases). V gave up 8 bases and J gave up 1 base, with 16 bases separating them. Germline lookup yields CDR1 SGHKS and CDR2 YYEKEE (reference sequence). The CDR3 length is 14 residues. The CDR3 here is CASTDSAFSYEQYF. In nucleotides, the CDR3 is TGTGCCAGTACCGACAGCGCATTTTCCTACGAGCAGTACTTC.

The CDR3 protein is CASSRARVSYGYTF. Written as DNA, the CDR3 is TGTGCCAGCAGTCGCGCCCGGGTCTCCTATGGCTACACCTTC. The chain joins TRBV27 to TRBJ1-2, with D unresolved. The germline V and J ends were trimmed by 5 bases and 4 bases, with 14 bases remaining between them. There are 14 residues in the CDR3. In germline, CDR1 is MNHEY, CDR2 SMNVEV (reference sequence).